The 23 T cell receptor beta chains below all came from one sample that was sequenced in a study of T cell changes during pregnancy in multiple sclerosis. This table comes from immunoSEQ multiplex PCR, and its TCRdb copy is limited to in-frame clones, with some not included. The sample consists of 55,000 or so clones, about nine tenths of them appearing once. This specimen consisted of CD4+ T cells from peripheral blood mononuclear cells, obtained after pregnancy. All receptors derive from a female donor in good health, enrolled as a control in a pregnancy study.

A single count supports this clone. The rearrangement joins TRBV7-2 to TRBJ1-3, with D possibly being TRBD1 (6 bases). CDR1 is SGHTA and CDR2 is FQGNSA in the germline V gene. The CDR3 contains 15 residues. Trimming cost V 2 bases and J 6 bases, with 14 bases left between them. In nucleotides, the CDR3 is TGTGCCAGCAGCTTAACAGGGACCCTTGAAAACACCATATATTTT. Protein sequence: CASSLTGTLENTIYF.

The V and J genes are TRBV30 and TRBJ1-1; a weak D match, TRBD1 (6 bases). In germline, CDR1 is GTSNPN, CDR2 SVGIG (reference sequence). V was clipped by 0 bases and J by 6 bases, with 11 bases between them. The CDR3 covers 13 residues. The CDR3 loop reads CAWSVGGMAEAFF. CDR3 nucleotides: TGTGCCTGGAGTGTAGGGGGTATGGCTGAAGCTTTCTTT.

The chain carries TRBV7-2 and TRBJ1-2; 8 bases align to TRBD1. Unmatched junction bases numbered 4, after V lost 0 bases and J lost 10 bases. CDR1 and CDR2 from the germline V gene are SGHTA and FQGNSA. The CDR3 has 13 amino acids. CDR3 region: CASSLAGQVDYTF. CDR3 bases: TGTGCCAGCAGCTTAGCGGGACAGGTCGACTACACCTTC.

The V gene is TRBV18, the J gene TRBJ2-1; TRBD1 agrees at 11 bases. This CDR3 comprises 15 residues. Germline loops: CDR1 KGHSH, CDR2 LQKENI. The trim removed 1 base at V and 6 bases at J, leaving 2 bases unmatched. CDR3 loop: CASSPRGQGGNEQFF. In DNA form, the CDR3 reads TGTGCCAGCTCACCACGGGGACAGGGGGGCAATGAGCAGTTCTTC.

This chain connects TRBV9 to TRBJ1-1; TRBD1 might be the D (6 bases). The CDR3 has 15 amino acids. Germline V gives CDR1 SGDLS, CDR2 YYNGEE. V was clipped by 4 bases and J by 3 bases, with 16 bases between them. CDR3 protein: CASSSPTGLDTEAFF. Written as DNA, the CDR3 is TGTGCCAGCAGCTCACCTACAGGGCTAGACACTGAAGCTTTCTTT.

V usage is TRBV7-3 and J usage is TRBJ1-3; D uncertain. V shed 1 base and J shed 8 bases, with 30 bases lying between them. CDR3 length equals 20 residues. Germline V gene sequence: CDR1 SGHTA, CDR2 FQGTGA. Here the CDR3 DNA reads TGTGCCAGCAGCTTAAAAATGGTCCGGCAGGTAGGTAATCTCATGGACACCATATATTTT. This sequence encodes CASSLKMVRQVGNLMDTIYF.

This clone was recorded only once. V and J are TRBV7-9 and TRBJ1-1; maybe TRBD1 (6 bases). Trimming cost V 6 bases and J 6 bases, with 14 bases left between them. The CDR3 spans 13 residues. The germline gives CDR1 SEHNR, CDR2 FQNEAQ (reference sequence). The CDR3 nucleotides read TGTGCCAGCAGTTCTTCAGGGGACGCTGAAGCTTTCTTT. Amino acids: CASSSSGDAEAFF.

V and J are TRBV11-2 and TRBJ2-4; D uncertain. The V gene's germline CDR1 is SGHAT and CDR2 FQNNGV. Trimming left V 4 bases short and J 6 bases short, with 13 bases between. The CDR3 sequence is 14 residues long. The CDR3 reads CASSSSVLVNIQYF. Here the CDR3 DNA reads TGTGCCAGCAGCTCGTCGGTTCTGGTAAACATTCAGTACTTC.

This chain joins TRBV5-1 and TRBJ2-3; 9 nucleotides match TRBD2. Germline values: CDR1 SGHRS, CDR2 YFSETQ. Germline trimming cut 3 bases from V and 6 bases from J; bases unmatched to any gene: 14. This CDR3 comprises 17 residues. The CDR3, as DNA: TGCGCCAGCAGCTCGGGAACCCGGCGGGGGGGCGCGGATACGCAGTATTTT. Amino acid sequence: CASSSGTRRGGADTQYF.

This rearrangement joins TRBV9 to TRBJ1-3; unclear D gene. The CDR3 has 18 amino acids. From germline, CDR1 is SGDLS and CDR2 YYNGEE. Trimming removed 4 bases at V and 1 base at J, with 21 bases between. The CDR3 protein is CASSPRDSGVTSGNTIYF. The CDR3 nucleotides read TGTGCCAGCAGCCCCCGGGATTCGGGAGTTACTTCTGGAAACACCATATATTTT.

The CDR3 reads CASRPDRVEYGYTF. The DNA for the CDR3 is TGCGCCAGCAGACCCGACAGGGTGGAGTATGGCTACACCTTC. The chain uses TRBV4-3 and TRBJ1-2; 7 bases align to TRBD1. From germline, CDR1 is LGHNA and CDR2 YSLEER. Trimming removed 6 bases from V and 5 bases from J; junction bases left unmatched: 9. The CDR3 contains 14 residues.

J is TRBJ2-7 and V is TRBV23-1, with 8 bases that match TRBD2. TRBV23-1 is an open reading frame whose function is uncertain. V trimming: 0 bases; J trimming: 4 bases; junction bases outside the gene matches: 5. This CDR3 has 15 residues. CDR3 sequence: CASSQSSGGRYEQYF. The CDR3 bases are TGCGCCAGCAGTCAATCCTCGGGGGGGAGGTACGAGCAGTACTTC.

V and J are TRBV7-2 and TRBJ2-7; 8 bases are shared with TRBD1. V gave up 2 bases and J gave up 4 bases; unmatched junction bases: 4. In germline, CDR1 is SGHTA, CDR2 FQGNSA. The CDR3 loop spans 14 amino acids. CDR3 region: CASSLSRTGYEQYF. The DNA of the CDR3 is TGTGCCAGCAGCTTATCCCGGACAGGGTACGAGCAGTACTTC. Full variable domain (remainder filled in from reference TRBV7-2 and TRBJ2-7): GAGVSQSPSNKVTEKGKDVELRCDPISGHTALYWYRQSLGQGLEFLIYFQGNSAPDKSGLPSDRFSAERTGGSVSTLTIQRTQQEDSAVYLCASSLSRTGYEQYFGPGTRLTVT.

This rearrangement joins TRBV5-8 to TRBJ2-7, with TRBD1 matching over 7 bases. Germline V lookup: CDR1 SGHTS, CDR2 YDEGEE. The CDR3 loop spans 16 amino acids. After removal of 0 bases from V and 2 bases from J, the junction contained 8 bases not matched to a gene. CDR3 in DNA: TGTGCCAGCAGCTTGGTGGGACAGATAAAAACCTACGAGCAGTACTTC. It is translated as CASSLVGQIKTYEQYF. The variable domain in full, with the rest retrieved from reference TRBV5-8 and TRBJ2-7, is EAGVTQSPTHLIKTRGQQATLRCSPISGHTSVYWYQQALGLGLQFLLWYDEGEERNRGNFPPRFSGRQFPNYSSELNVNALELEDSALYLCASSLVGQIKTYEQYFGPGTRLTVT.

As DNA, the CDR3 is TGTGCCAGCAGTTCCCCGGGCGGGGGCTACGAGCAGTACTTC. Protein: CASSSPGGGYEQYF. J is TRBJ2-7 and V is TRBV28; 7 bases align to TRBD2. V was clipped by 4 bases and J by 3 bases; unmatched bases: 6. CDR1 is MDHEN and CDR2 is SYDVKM in the germline V gene. The CDR3 is 14 residues long.

The chain employs TRBV4-2 and TRBJ1-4; tentatively, D is TRBD1 (5 bases). The CDR3 length is 16 residues. Germline loops: CDR1 LGHNA, CDR2 YNFKEQ. V lost 0 bases and J lost 3, with 11 bases in between. The CDR3 region has the DNA TGTGCCAGCAGCCAAGATCCGGAAGGGGCTAATGAAAAACTGTTTTTT. This codes for CASSQDPEGANEKLFF.

The rearrangement links TRBV5-1 to TRBJ2-2; TRBD2 might be the D (6 bases). V lost 7 bases, J lost 0 bases, and 13 bases lay in between. Germline CDR1 and CDR2: SGHRS and YFSETQ. The CDR3 spans 15 residues. CDR3 DNA sequence: TGCGCCAGCCTCTCAGGCGGGACGAACACCGGGGAGCTGTTTTTT. Translation gives CASLSGGTNTGELFF.

The chain links TRBV11-2 to TRBJ2-5, with a possible D match to TRBD2 (7 bases). Germline V CDR1 and CDR2: SGHAT, FQNNGV. V was clipped by 2 bases and J by 5 bases, with 21 bases between them. The CDR3 is made up of 17 amino acids. The CDR3 sequence: CASSLRSGGGPKETQYF. CDR3 DNA sequence: TGTGCCAGCAGCTTAAGGAGTGGGGGGGGGCCTAAGGAGACCCAGTACTTC.

The sample holds a few counts of this clone. The J gene is TRBJ1-5, the V gene TRBV18; TRBD1 might be the D (6 bases). The germline CDR1 and CDR2 sequences are KGHSH and LQKENI. The CDR3 totals 15 residues. V lost 3 bases, J lost 4 bases, and 13 bases lay in between. The CDR3 loop is CASSPLGQKNQPQHF. The DNA for the CDR3 is TGTGCCAGCTCACCCCTTGGACAGAAAAATCAGCCCCAGCATTTT.

This chain uses TRBV15 with TRBJ2-5, with 7 bases aligning to TRBD1. The CDR3 covers 12 residues. V gave up 9 bases and J gave up 5 bases; unmatched junction bases: 6. The germline V gene encodes CDR1 LNHNV and CDR2 YYDKDF (reference sequence). DNA of the CDR3: TGTGCCACAAAACAGGGGCGGGAGACCCAGTACTTC. Residues: CATKQGRETQYF.

The J gene is TRBJ1-2, the V gene TRBV6-6, with D perhaps matching TRBD1 (5 bases). V shed 7 bases and J shed 8 bases, with 23 bases lying between them. CDR3 size: 15 residues. CDR1 and CDR2 (germline): MNHNY, SVGAGI (reference sequence). CDR3: CASNNPTGDFFGYTF. CDR3 nucleotides: TGTGCCAGCAATAACCCGACGGGGGATTTTTTCGGCTACACCTTC.

This chain connects TRBV15 to TRBJ2-2, with 9 bases fitting TRBD2. The germline CDR1 and CDR2 sequences are LNHNV and YYDKDF (reference sequence). J lost 2 bases, V lost 3 bases, and 7 bases had no gene match. The length of the CDR3 is 17 residues. The CDR3 region has the DNA TGTGCCACCAGCAGGGGACTAGCTGGCGCCAACACCGGGGAGCTGTTTTTT. Translating it yields CATSRGLAGANTGELFF. The full variable domain, with the rest looked up from reference TRBV15 and TRBJ2-2, is DAMVIQNPRYQVTQFGKPVTLSCSQTLNHNVMYWYQQKSSQAPKLLFHYYDKDFNNEADTPDNFQSRRPNTSFCFLDIRSPGLGDTAMYLCATSRGLAGANTGELFFGEGSRLTVL.

This clone has a single count. The V and J genes are TRBV29-1 and TRBJ1-2; 8 bases are a match to TRBD1. The CDR3 length is 13 residues. CDR1 and CDR2 (germline): SQVTM, ANQGSEA. Trimming at V came to 6 bases and at J to 0 bases, leaving 3 bases not matched to a gene. The CDR3 DNA reads as TGCAGCGTAAAGACAGGGGCTAACTATGGCTACACCTTC. Its translation: CSVKTGANYGYTF.